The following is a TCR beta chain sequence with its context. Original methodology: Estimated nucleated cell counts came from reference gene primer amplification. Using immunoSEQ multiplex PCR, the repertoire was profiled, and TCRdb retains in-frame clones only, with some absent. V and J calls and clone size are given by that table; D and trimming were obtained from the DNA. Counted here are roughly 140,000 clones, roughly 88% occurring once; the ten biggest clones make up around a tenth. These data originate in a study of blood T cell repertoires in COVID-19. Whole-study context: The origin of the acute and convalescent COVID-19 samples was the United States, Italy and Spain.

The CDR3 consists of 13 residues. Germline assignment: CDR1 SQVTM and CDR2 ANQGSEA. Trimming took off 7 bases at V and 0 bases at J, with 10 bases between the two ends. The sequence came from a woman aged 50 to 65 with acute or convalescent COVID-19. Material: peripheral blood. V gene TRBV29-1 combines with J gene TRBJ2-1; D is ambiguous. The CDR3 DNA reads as TGCAGCGCTGGCGGCGACTCCTACAATGAGCAGTTCTTC. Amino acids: CSAGGDSYNEQFF.